The 23 T cell receptor beta chains below come from one sample, sequenced in a study of blood T cell repertoires in COVID-19. TCRdb's table, derived via immunoSEQ multiplex PCR, lists solely in-frame clones and lacks some. The sample lists about 200,000 clones, about 91% occurring once. The sample taken for sequencing was peripheral blood. The source is a man aged 18 to 29 with active or convalescent COVID-19.

V gene TRBV10-1 combines with J gene TRBJ1-1, with D maybe TRBD1 (6 bases). The CDR3 sequence is 15 residues long. The ends were cut back, 4 bases at V and 1 base at J, with 13 bases in the middle. Germline V gene sequence: CDR1 WNHNN, CDR2 SYGVQD (reference sequence). This CDR3 is CASSATTRGNTEAFF. As DNA, the CDR3 is TGCGCCAGCAGTGCCACGACCAGGGGGAACACTGAAGCTTTCTTT.

The rearrangement links TRBV4-1 to TRBJ2-5, with 9 bases identical to TRBD1. The junction had 8 bases not matched to a gene; V was cut back by 5 bases and J by 7 bases. This CDR3 comprises 14 residues. Germline loops: CDR1 MGHRA, CDR2 YSYEKL. CDR3 nucleotide sequence: TGCGCCAGCAGCGAATATGACAGGGGGGCGACCCAGTACTTC. Amino acids: CASSEYDRGATQYF.

The genes are TRBV14 and TRBJ2-7; D uncertain. CDR1 and CDR2 from the germline V gene are SGHDN and FVKESK. The CDR3 extends over 13 amino acids. The V end was cut by 2 bases, the J end by 2 bases, with 7 bases between. CDR3 DNA sequence: TGTGCCAGCAGCCAACCCAGTACCTACGAGCAGTACTTC. It specifies CASSQPSTYEQYF.

The genes are TRBV27 and TRBJ2-7; 12 nucleotides agree with TRBD2. V lost 5 bases and J lost 1; bases outside the gene matches: 6. Germline loops: CDR1 MNHEY, CDR2 SMNVEV (reference sequence). The CDR3 contains 16 residues. CDR3 sequence reads: CASSLSGLAGSYEQYF. The DNA of the CDR3 is TGTGCCAGCAGTCTAAGTGGACTAGCGGGATCCTACGAGCAGTACTTC.

The chain uses TRBV19 and TRBJ2-1; weak D call: TRBD1 (6 bases). V was shortened by 2 bases and J by 5 bases, with 13 bases between the two germline ends. This CDR3 region has 15 residues. Germline lookup yields CDR1 LNHDA and CDR2 SQIVND (reference sequence). The CDR3 protein is CASSINRAVDNEQFF. CDR3 nucleotide sequence: TGTGCCAGTAGTATAAACAGGGCGGTGGACAATGAGCAGTTCTTC.

The chain recombines TRBV13 with TRBJ1-2; 11 bases map to TRBD1. V shed 1 base, J shed 4 bases, and the junction held 5 bases outside the gene matches. This CDR3 is built from 16 residues. Germline lookup yields CDR1 PRHDT and CDR2 FYEKMQ (reference sequence). The CDR3 sequence is CASSLAGTGGPYGYTF. The CDR3 DNA reads as TGTGCCAGCAGCTTAGCGGGGACAGGGGGGCCCTATGGCTACACCTTC.

The chain has TRBV7-9 and TRBJ1-1; TRBD1 matches 10 bases. V shed 5 bases, J shed 6 bases, and the junction held 6 bases outside the gene matches. This CDR3 contains 14 residues. CDR1 is SEHNR, CDR2 FQNEAQ, per germline (reference sequence). The CDR3 sequence: CASSLFGQGAEAFF. Written as DNA, the CDR3 is TGTGCCAGCAGCCTGTTCGGACAGGGGGCTGAAGCTTTCTTT.

The chain has TRBV4-2 and TRBJ1-5; no definite D call. CDR3 length equals 14 residues. Germline V gene sequence: CDR1 LGHNA, CDR2 YNFKEQ. The V gene lost 0 bases and the J gene lost 1 base, with 4 bases spanning the gap. Here the CDR3 reads CASSQDESNQPQHF. CDR3 nucleotides: TGTGCCAGCAGCCAAGATGAGAGCAATCAGCCCCAGCATTTT.

The V and J genes are TRBV7-9 and TRBJ2-7; tentatively, D is TRBD1 (6 bases). Germline lookup yields CDR1 SEHNR and CDR2 FQNEAQ (reference sequence). V was clipped by 4 bases and J by 4 bases, with 11 bases between them. This CDR3 comprises 13 residues. Here the CDR3 DNA reads TGTGCCAGCAGCTCGGGACAAACTTACGAGCAGTACTTC. This encodes CASSSGQTYEQYF.

J is TRBJ2-7 and V is TRBV6-6, with a possible D match to TRBD2 (5 bases). The CDR3 is made up of 11 amino acids. CDR1 is MNHNY, CDR2 SVGAGI, per germline (reference sequence). Trimming shortened V by 10 bases and J by 5 bases, and 12 bases separated the two germline ends. The CDR3, as DNA: TGTGCCACTGAGAGGGTGGACGAGCAGTACTTC. This translates into CATERVDEQYF.

The chain uses TRBV10-2 and TRBJ2-3; 10 nucleotides align to TRBD1. Germline trimming cut 7 bases from V and 6 bases from J; bases unmatched to any gene: 13. CDR1 WSHSY and CDR2 SAAADI come from the germline V gene. There are 16 residues in the CDR3. The chain's CDR3 is CASTLPGTGVSDTQYF. CDR3 in DNA: TGCGCCAGCACCCTCCCGGGGACAGGGGTCTCGGATACGCAGTATTTT.

CDR3: CAISQGASSYNEQFF. CDR3 DNA sequence: TGTGCCATTTCACAGGGCGCTAGCTCCTACAATGAGCAGTTCTTC. V and J are TRBV6-5 and TRBJ2-1; perhaps TRBD1 as D (6 bases). The CDR3 sequence is 15 residues long. Looked up from germline, CDR1 is MNHEY and CDR2 is SVGAGI. Deletions cut 10 bases from V and 0 bases from J, with 16 bases between.

V is TRBV19 and J is TRBJ2-1; the match to TRBD2 covers 9 bases. Per the germline V gene, CDR1 is LNHDA and CDR2 is SQIVND (reference sequence). The CDR3 covers 14 residues. V gave up 2 bases and J gave up 7 bases; unmatched junction bases: 3. The CDR3 is CASSIFTSGNEQFF. The CDR3 DNA sequence: TGTGCCAGTAGTATATTTACTAGCGGGAATGAGCAGTTCTTC.

CDR3 residues: CASSQYEKQGQPQHF. The CDR3 DNA reads as TGTGCCAGCAGCCAATACGAAAAACAGGGTCAGCCCCAGCATTTT. J is TRBJ1-5 and V is TRBV4-2, with D possibly matching TRBD1 (6 bases). Germline CDR1 reads LGHNA; CDR2 reads YNFKEQ. There are 15 residues in the CDR3. V was trimmed by 2 bases and J by 6 bases, leaving 14 bases between them.

The chain has TRBV5-8 and TRBJ2-5, with 7 bases fitting TRBD1. CDR1 and CDR2 (germline): SGHTS, YDEGEE. The CDR3 extends over 15 amino acids. After removal of 0 bases from V and 1 base from J, the junction contained 3 bases not matched to a gene. The CDR3 loop is CASSLGWDSQETQYF. The CDR3 region has the DNA TGTGCCAGCAGCTTGGGTTGGGACAGCCAAGAGACCCAGTACTTC.

The rearrangement links TRBV7-3 to TRBJ2-1; 8 bases line up with TRBD2. From germline, CDR1 is SGHTA and CDR2 FQGTGA. This CDR3 contains 13 residues. With 5 bases clipped from V and 6 bases from J, the junction kept 3 bases outside the gene matches. CDR3 DNA: TGTGCCAGCAGCCGGAGCGGGAGCAATGAGCAGTTCTTC. Protein product: CASSRSGSNEQFF.

The chain has TRBV5-1 and TRBJ1-2; a possible D gene is TRBD1 (5 bases). Germline CDR1 SGHRS, CDR2 YFSETQ. The V end lost 0 bases, the J end lost 2 bases, and 11 bases lay between the germline ends. The CDR3 extends over 15 amino acids. CDR3 in DNA: TGCGCCAGCAGCTTGGCACAGGCCGTCAACTATGGCTACACCTTC. Translated: CASSLAQAVNYGYTF.

This sequence joins TRBV27 and TRBJ1-1, with unresolved D. Deletions cut 3 bases from V and 2 bases from J, with 13 bases between. Germline V CDR1 and CDR2: MNHEY, SMNVEV (reference sequence). This CDR3 contains 15 residues. This chain's CDR3 is CASSFRLVVNTEAFF. CDR3 DNA: TGTGCCAGCAGTTTCCGACTCGTTGTAAACACTGAAGCTTTCTTT.

This rearrangement joins TRBV2 to TRBJ1-3, with TRBD1 matching over 8 bases. The germline V gene has CDR1 SNHLY and CDR2 FYNNEI. Trimming at V came to 2 bases and at J to 4 bases, leaving 1 base not matched to a gene. The CDR3 has 14 amino acids. This chain's CDR3 is CASSEQGAGNTIYF. Written as DNA, the CDR3 is TGTGCCAGCAGTGAACAGGGGGCGGGAAACACCATATATTTT. Based on the CDR3 plus reference TRBV2 and TRBJ1-3, the full variable domain is EPEVTQTPSHQVTQMGQEVILRCVPISNHLYFYWYRQILGQKVEFLVSFYNNEISEKSEIFDDQFSVERPDGSNFTLKIRSTKLEDSAMYFCASSEQGAGNTIYFGEGSWLTVV.

The chain employs TRBV13 and TRBJ1-2, with 8 bases matching TRBD1. Trimming cost V 5 bases and J 2 bases; bases outside gene matches: 7. The CDR3 is 15 amino acids. CDR1 PRHDT and CDR2 FYEKMQ come from the germline V gene (reference sequence). The CDR3 is CASSPRQGKNYGYTF. The CDR3 DNA reads TGTGCCAGCAGCCCCCGACAGGGGAAGAACTATGGCTACACCTTC. Full variable domain (missing parts from reference TRBV13 and TRBJ1-2): AAGVIQSPRHLIKEKRETATLKCYPIPRHDTVYWYQQGPGQDPQFLISFYEKMQSDKGSIPDRFSAQQFSDYHSELNMSSLELGDSALYFCASSPRQGKNYGYTFGSGTRLTVV.

The chain employs TRBV4-3 and TRBJ2-1; no firm D call. Trimming took 2 bases from V and 3 from J, leaving 11 bases between them. CDR1 and CDR2 from the germline V gene are LGHNA and YSLEER. The CDR3 has 15 amino acids. The CDR3 loop reads CASSQYRSYYNEQFF. As DNA, the CDR3 is TGCGCCAGCAGCCAATATCGGAGCTACTACAATGAGCAGTTCTTC.

This sequence joins TRBV2 and TRBJ2-1; the D is unclear. Trimming shortened V by 8 bases and J by 0 bases, and 8 bases separated the two germline ends. The CDR3 spans 13 residues. Germline CDR1 reads SNHLY; CDR2 reads FYNNEI. CDR3 amino acids: CASLAVSYNEQFF. The CDR3 DNA reads as TGTGCCAGCTTAGCCGTCTCCTACAATGAGCAGTTCTTC. The entire variable domain, with the rest obtained from reference TRBV2 and TRBJ2-1, is as follows: EPEVTQTPSHQVTQMGQEVILRCVPISNHLYFYWYRQILGQKVEFLVSFYNNEISEKSEIFDDQFSVERPDGSNFTLKIRSTKLEDSAMYFCASLAVSYNEQFFGPGTRLTVL.

The chain couples TRBV27 to TRBJ1-5, with 11 bases aligning to TRBD1. Germline CDR1 MNHEY, CDR2 SMNVEV (reference sequence). The V gene end was trimmed by 3 bases and the J gene end by 6 bases; junction bases not matched to a gene: 7. This CDR3 has 16 amino acids. The CDR3 DNA follows: TGTGCCAGCAGTTTGTGGGGACAGGGGGTTAGTCAGCCCCAGCATTTT. It yields the protein CASSLWGQGVSQPQHF.